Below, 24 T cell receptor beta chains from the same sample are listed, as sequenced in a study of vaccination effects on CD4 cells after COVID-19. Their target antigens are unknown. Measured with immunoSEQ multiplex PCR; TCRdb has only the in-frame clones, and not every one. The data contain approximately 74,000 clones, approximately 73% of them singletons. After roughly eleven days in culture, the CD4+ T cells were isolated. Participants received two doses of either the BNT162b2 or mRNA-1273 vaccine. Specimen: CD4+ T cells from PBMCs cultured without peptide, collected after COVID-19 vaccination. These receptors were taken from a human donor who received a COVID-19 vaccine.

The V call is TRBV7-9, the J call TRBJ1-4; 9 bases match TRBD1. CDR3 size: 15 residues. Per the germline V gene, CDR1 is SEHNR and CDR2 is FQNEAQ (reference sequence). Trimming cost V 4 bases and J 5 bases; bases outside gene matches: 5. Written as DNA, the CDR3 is TGTGCCAGCAGCTCCGCCGGGACAGGGAATGAAAAACTGTTTTTT. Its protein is CASSSAGTGNEKLFF.

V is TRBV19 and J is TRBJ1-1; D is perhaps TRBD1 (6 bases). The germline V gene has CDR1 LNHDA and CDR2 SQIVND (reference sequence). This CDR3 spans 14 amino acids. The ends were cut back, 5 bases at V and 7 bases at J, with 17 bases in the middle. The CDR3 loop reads CASSRLTGSGEAFF. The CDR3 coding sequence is TGTGCCAGTAGTCGGTTAACAGGGTCGGGTGAAGCTTTCTTT.

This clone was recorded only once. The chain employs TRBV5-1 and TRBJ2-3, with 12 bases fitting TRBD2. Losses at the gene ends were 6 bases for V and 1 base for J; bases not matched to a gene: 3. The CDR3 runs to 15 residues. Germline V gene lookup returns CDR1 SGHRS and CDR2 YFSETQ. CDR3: CASTRTSGGTDTQYF. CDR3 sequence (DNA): TGCGCCAGCACCCGGACTAGCGGGGGCACAGATACGCAGTATTTT. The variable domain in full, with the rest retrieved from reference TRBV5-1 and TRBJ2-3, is KAGVTQTPRYLIKTRGQQVTLSCSPISGHRSVSWYQQTPGQGLQFLFEYFSETQRNKGNFPGRFSGRQFSNSRSEMNVSTLELGDSALYLCASTRTSGGTDTQYFGPGTRLTVL.

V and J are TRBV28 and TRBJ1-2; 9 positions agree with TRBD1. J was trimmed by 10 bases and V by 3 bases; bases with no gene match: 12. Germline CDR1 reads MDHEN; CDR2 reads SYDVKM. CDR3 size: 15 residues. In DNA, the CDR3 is TGTGCCAGCAGTTTGCGACAGGGGGGTAGCTTCAACTACACCTTC. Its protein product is CASSLRQGGSFNYTF.

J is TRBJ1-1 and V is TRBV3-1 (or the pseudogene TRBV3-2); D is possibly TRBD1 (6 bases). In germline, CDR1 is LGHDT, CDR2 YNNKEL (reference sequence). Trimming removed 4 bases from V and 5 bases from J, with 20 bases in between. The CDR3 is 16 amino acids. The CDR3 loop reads CASSLQGATRRTEAFF. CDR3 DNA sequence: TGTGCCAGCAGCCTACAGGGCGCTACTAGGAGGACTGAAGCTTTCTTT.

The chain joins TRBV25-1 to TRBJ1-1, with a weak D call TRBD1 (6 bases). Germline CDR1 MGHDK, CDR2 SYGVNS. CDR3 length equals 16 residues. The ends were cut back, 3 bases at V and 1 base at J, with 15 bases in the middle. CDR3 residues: CASSDLGGGTNTEAFF. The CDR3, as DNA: TGTGCCAGCAGTGACCTTGGGGGGGGCACGAACACTGAAGCTTTCTTT.

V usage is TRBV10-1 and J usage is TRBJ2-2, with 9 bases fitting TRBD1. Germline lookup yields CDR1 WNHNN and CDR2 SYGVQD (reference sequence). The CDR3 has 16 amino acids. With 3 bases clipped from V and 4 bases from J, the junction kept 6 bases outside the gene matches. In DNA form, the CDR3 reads TGCGCCAGCAGTGACCCCCGGGACAGGGTCACCGGGGAGCTGTTTTTT. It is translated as CASSDPRDRVTGELFF.

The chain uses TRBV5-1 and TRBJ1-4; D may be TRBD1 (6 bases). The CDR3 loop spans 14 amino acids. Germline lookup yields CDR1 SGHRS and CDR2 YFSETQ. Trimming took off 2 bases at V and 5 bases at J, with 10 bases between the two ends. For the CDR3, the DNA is TGCGCCAGCAGCTTCACAGGGTTAAATGAAAAACTGTTTTTT. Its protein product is CASSFTGLNEKLFF.

DNA of the CDR3: TGTGCCAGCAGTAGTACAGGCCTTCTGAACACTGAAGCTTTCTTT. Translated: CASSSTGLLNTEAFF. The genes are TRBV27 and TRBJ1-1; maybe TRBD1 (5 bases). Trimming left V 5 bases short and J 0 bases short, with 13 bases between. There are 15 residues in the CDR3. The germline V gene has CDR1 MNHEY and CDR2 SMNVEV (reference sequence).

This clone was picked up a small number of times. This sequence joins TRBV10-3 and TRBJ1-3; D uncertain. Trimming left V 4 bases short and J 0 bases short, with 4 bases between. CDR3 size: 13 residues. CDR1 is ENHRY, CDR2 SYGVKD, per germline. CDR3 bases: TGTGCCATCAGTGTTGACTCTGGAAACACCATATATTTT. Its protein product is CAISVDSGNTIYF.

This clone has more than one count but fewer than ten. The CDR3 DNA reads TGCGCCAGCAGCAATGACAGGGGCAGGGAAAAACTGTTTTTT. Translated, it gives CASSNDRGREKLFF. This sequence joins TRBV5-1 and TRBJ1-4, with TRBD1 matching 8 bases. The germline gives CDR1 SGHRS, CDR2 YFSETQ. The junction had 7 bases not matched to a gene; V was cut back by 4 bases and J by 8 bases. There are 14 residues in the CDR3. Full variable domain (outside the CDR3, taken from reference TRBV5-1 and TRBJ1-4): KAGVTQTPRYLIKTRGQQVTLSCSPISGHRSVSWYQQTPGQGLQFLFEYFSETQRNKGNFPGRFSGRQFSNSRSEMNVSTLELGDSALYLCASSNDRGREKLFFGSGTQLSVL.

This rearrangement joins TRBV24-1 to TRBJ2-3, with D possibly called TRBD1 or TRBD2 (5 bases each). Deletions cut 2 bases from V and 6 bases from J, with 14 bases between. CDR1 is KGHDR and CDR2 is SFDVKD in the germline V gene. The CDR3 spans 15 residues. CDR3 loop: CATSDSRQGRDTQYF. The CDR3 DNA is TGTGCCACCAGTGATTCCCGGCAGGGACGGGATACGCAGTATTTT.

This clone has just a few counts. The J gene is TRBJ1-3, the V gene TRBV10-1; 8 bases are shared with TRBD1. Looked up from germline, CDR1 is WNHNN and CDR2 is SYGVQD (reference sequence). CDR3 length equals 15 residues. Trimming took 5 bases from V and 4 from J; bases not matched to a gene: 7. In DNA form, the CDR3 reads TGCGCCAGCAGTTTGGACAGGGCGGGAGGAAACACCATATATTTT. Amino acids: CASSLDRAGGNTIYF.

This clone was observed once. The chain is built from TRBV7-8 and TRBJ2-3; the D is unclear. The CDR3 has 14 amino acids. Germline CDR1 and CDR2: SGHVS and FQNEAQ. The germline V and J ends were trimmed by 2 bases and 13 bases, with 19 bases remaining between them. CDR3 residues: CASSLPGPTRVEYF. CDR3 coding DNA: TGTGCCAGCAGCTTACCTGGACCAACCCGAGTTGAGTATTTT.

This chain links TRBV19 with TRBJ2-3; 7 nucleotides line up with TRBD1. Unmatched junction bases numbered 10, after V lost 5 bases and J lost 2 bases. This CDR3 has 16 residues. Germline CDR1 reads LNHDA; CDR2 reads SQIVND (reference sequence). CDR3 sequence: CASSPRDRPVTDTQYF. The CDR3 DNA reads TGTGCCAGTAGTCCGAGGGACAGACCCGTCACAGATACGCAGTATTTT.

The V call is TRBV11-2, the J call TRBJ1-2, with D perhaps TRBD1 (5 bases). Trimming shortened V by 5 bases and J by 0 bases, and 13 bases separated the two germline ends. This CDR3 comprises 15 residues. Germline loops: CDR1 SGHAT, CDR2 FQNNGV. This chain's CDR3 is CASSRQQNTNYGYTF. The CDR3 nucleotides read TGTGCCAGCAGCCGACAGCAGAACACTAACTATGGCTACACCTTC.

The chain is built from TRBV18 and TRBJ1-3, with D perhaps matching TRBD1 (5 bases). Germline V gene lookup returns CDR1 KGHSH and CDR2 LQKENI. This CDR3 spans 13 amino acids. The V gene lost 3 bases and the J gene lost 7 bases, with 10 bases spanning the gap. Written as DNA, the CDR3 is TGTGCCAGCTCACCGCCAGGGAGGAACACCATATATTTT. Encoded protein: CASSPPGRNTIYF. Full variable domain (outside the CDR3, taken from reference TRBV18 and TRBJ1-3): NAGVMQNPRHLVRRRGQEARLRCSPMKGHSHVYWYRQLPEEGLKFMVYLQKENIIDESGMPKERFSAEFPKEGPSILRIQQVVRGDSAAYFCASSPPGRNTIYFGEGSWLTVV.

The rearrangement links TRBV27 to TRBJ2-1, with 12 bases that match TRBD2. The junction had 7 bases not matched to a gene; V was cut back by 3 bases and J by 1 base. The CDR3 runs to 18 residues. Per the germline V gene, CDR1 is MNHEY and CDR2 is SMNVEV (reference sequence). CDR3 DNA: TGTGCCAGCAGTTTTCCGACTAGCGGGGGCGAATCCTACAATGAGCAGTTCTTC. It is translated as CASSFPTSGGESYNEQFF.

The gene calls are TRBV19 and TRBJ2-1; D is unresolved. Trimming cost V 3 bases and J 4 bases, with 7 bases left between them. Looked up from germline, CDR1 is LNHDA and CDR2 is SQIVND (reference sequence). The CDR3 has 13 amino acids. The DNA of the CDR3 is TGTGCCAGTAGTATTGCTGAGTACAATGAGCAGTTCTTC. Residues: CASSIAEYNEQFF.

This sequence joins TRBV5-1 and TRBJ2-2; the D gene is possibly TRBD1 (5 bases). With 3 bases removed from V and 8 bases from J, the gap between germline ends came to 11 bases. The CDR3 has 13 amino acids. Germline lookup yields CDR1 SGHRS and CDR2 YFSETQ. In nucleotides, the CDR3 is TGCGCCAGCAGCTCACAGGTGACGGGGGAGCTGTTTTTT. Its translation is CASSSQVTGELFF.

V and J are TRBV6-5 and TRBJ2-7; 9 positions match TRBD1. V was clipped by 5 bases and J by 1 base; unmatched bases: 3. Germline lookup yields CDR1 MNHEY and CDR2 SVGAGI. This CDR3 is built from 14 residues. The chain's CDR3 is CASSPGTGSYEQYV. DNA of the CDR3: TGTGCCAGCAGTCCCGGGACAGGGTCCTACGAGCAGTACGTC.

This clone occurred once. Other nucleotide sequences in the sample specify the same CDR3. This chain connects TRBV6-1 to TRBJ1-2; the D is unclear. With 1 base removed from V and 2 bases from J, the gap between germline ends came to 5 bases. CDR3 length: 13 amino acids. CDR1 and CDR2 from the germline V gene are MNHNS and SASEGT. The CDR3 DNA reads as TGTGCCAGCAGTGAAGGGCAGAACTATGGCTACACCTTC. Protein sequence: CASSEGQNYGYTF.

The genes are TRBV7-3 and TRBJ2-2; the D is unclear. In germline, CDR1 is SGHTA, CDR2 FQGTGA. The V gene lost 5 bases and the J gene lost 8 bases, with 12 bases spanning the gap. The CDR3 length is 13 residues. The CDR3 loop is CASSDRVAGELFF. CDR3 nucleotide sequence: TGTGCCAGCAGCGACCGGGTGGCGGGGGAGCTGTTTTTT.

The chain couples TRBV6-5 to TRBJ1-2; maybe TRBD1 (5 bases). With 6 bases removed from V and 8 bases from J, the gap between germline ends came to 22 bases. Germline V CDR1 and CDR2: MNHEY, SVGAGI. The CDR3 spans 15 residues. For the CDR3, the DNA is TGTGCCAGCAGCAAATTGGAATCCGGGACGCGCGGCTACACCTTC. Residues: CASSKLESGTRGYTF.